One TCR beta chain is described in this entry. Antigen unknown. The CDR3 does not close with the conserved phenylalanine or tryptophan, likely indicating a read error. General study findings and limits: Greatest tumor Treg TCR overlap was with tumor naive CD4+ cells. In terms of TCR gene usage, tumor memory CD4+ T cells clustered together with blood and lymph node memory CD4+ cells, as well as with lymph node naive CD4+ cells.

Constant-region reverse primers amplified full-length variable regions, followed by semi-nested Nested Universal Primer A PCR. TCRdb reanalysed the 5' RACE reads using MiXCR and keeps one entry per CDR3 protein. The table shows more than 45,000 distinct CDR3 sequences, with roughly 28% occurring only once. Sequences were obtained from tumor-infiltrating memory CD4+ T cells sorted from the breast tumor. The subset here: memory CD4+ T cells, CD4+CD45RO+CD25-. This receptor was identified in a female donor with breast cancer.

The CDR3 DNA follows: TGTGCCAGCAGCCAATTCCTAGCCTCCGAGCAGTACTCC. Translation gives CASSQFLASEQYS. The chain combines TRBV3-1 with TRBJ2-7, with D possibly TRBD2 on 5 matching bases. There are 13 residues in the CDR3. CDR1 and CDR2 from the germline V gene are LGHDT and YNNKEL (reference sequence). V gave up 2 bases and J gave up 6 bases, with 11 bases separating them.